The 13 T cell receptor beta chains in this list originate from one sample, sequenced in a study of blood T cell repertoires in COVID-19. The repertoire was sequenced with immunoSEQ multiplex PCR; TCRdb's copy has only in-frame clones and lacks some. The sample lists about 140,000 clones; roughly 85% were seen once. The specimen sequenced was peripheral blood. These receptors all stem from a man aged 55-75 years with acute or convalescent COVID-19.

The chain recombines TRBV5-1 with TRBJ2-1; 7 positions agree with TRBD2. From germline, CDR1 is SGHRS and CDR2 YFSETQ. The CDR3 spans 14 residues. Germline trimming cut 3 bases from V and 9 bases from J; bases unmatched to any gene: 9. As DNA, the CDR3 is TGCGCCAGCAGCTCGACGGGACTAAATATTGAGCAGTTCTTC. Amino acids: CASSSTGLNIEQFF.

This chain joins TRBV12-3 or TRBV12-4 and TRBJ1-1, with 7 bases that match TRBD1. Trimming took 6 bases from V and 6 from J; bases not matched to a gene: 4. This CDR3 spans 12 amino acids. CDR3 sequence reads: CASRYRGPEAFF. As DNA, the CDR3 is TGTGCCAGCAGATACAGGGGCCCTGAAGCTTTCTTT.

CDR3 coding DNA: TGTGCCAGCAGTTTCGGACAGTCCTACGAGCAGTACTTC. Its translation is CASSFGQSYEQYF. The gene calls are TRBV6-2 or TRBV6-3 and TRBJ2-7; a possible D gene is TRBD1 (6 bases). CDR1 is MNHEY, CDR2 SVGEGT, per germline. V was cut by 4 bases and J by 1 base, with 8 bases left in between. The CDR3 consists of 13 residues.

V gene TRBV29-1 combines with J gene TRBJ2-7; TRBD1 matches 7 bases. The CDR3 is made up of 11 amino acids. Germline V gene data show CDR1 as SQVTM and CDR2 as ANQGSEA. CDR3 coding DNA: TGCGCTACCGGGACAGCAAGCGAGCAGTACTTC. Its translation: CATGTASEQYF.

This chain uses TRBV6-2 or TRBV6-3 with TRBJ2-1; the D gene is possibly TRBD2 (5 bases). The V and J ends lost 2 bases and 0 bases respectively, with 14 bases between them. This CDR3 has 17 residues. Germline assignment: CDR1 MNHEY and CDR2 SVGEGT. In DNA form, the CDR3 reads TGTGCCAGCAGTTACCCGGGGTTCTCAAACTCCTACAATGAGCAGTTCTTC. This translates into CASSYPGFSNSYNEQFF.

This chain links TRBV5-1 with TRBJ1-4; D is possibly TRBD1 (5 bases). The CDR3 has 11 residues. V was shortened by 5 bases and J by 8 bases, with 7 bases between the two germline ends. The germline CDR1 and CDR2 sequences are SGHRS and YFSETQ. CDR3 nucleotides: TGCGCCAGCAGGGCAGGGGAAAAACTGTTTTTT. Translation gives CASRAGEKLFF.

J is TRBJ2-3 and V is TRBV10-3; 9 nucleotides agree with TRBD2. Germline V gene sequence: CDR1 ENHRY, CDR2 SYGVKD. Trimming at V came to 5 bases and at J to 1 base, leaving 4 bases not matched to a gene. The CDR3 runs to 15 residues. The CDR3 DNA follows: TGTGCCATCAGTCAAAAGCGGGAGGGCACAGATACGCAGTATTTT. This codes for CAISQKREGTDTQYF.

V is TRBV7-9 and J is TRBJ1-3, with D unclear. Germline V gene lookup returns CDR1 SEHNR and CDR2 FQNEAQ (reference sequence). V lost 2 bases to trimming and J lost 8 bases, with 16 bases between them. This CDR3 is built from 15 residues. The CDR3 region has the DNA TGTGCCAGCAGCTTACGGTCGAGACAAAAAGACACCATATATTTT. This codes for CASSLRSRQKDTIYF.

This chain connects TRBV7-2 to TRBJ1-3; D perhaps matches TRBD1 (6 bases). The CDR3 runs to 13 residues. Trimming pared 2 bases from V and 7 bases from J, leaving 9 bases between. Germline V gene lookup returns CDR1 SGHTA and CDR2 FQGNSA. CDR3 sequence reads: CASSLTGWNTIYF. CDR3 DNA: TGTGCCAGCAGCTTAACAGGGTGGAACACCATATATTTT.

The rearrangement uses TRBV5-6 and TRBJ2-2; weak D call: TRBD2 (5 bases). Between the trimmed V and J ends, which lost 0 bases and 5 bases, there was a span of 14 bases. Germline V CDR1 and CDR2: SGHDT, YYEEEE. CDR3 length equals 16 residues. CDR3 sequence (DNA): TGTGCCAGCAGCTTGGAGAGGGCCCTCCTAACCGGGGAGCTGTTTTTT. Amino acids: CASSLERALLTGELFF.

The chain uses TRBV10-3 and TRBJ2-3; 11 bases map to TRBD2. Trimming cost V 6 bases and J 0 bases; bases outside gene matches: 5. Per germline, CDR1 ENHRY and CDR2 SYGVKD. CDR3 length: 16 amino acids. CDR3 DNA: TGTGCCATCAGGCCTAGCGGGGGGTTAAGCACAGATACGCAGTATTTT. It translates to CAIRPSGGLSTDTQYF.

V gene TRBV12-1 combines with J gene TRBJ2-7; the table's TRBD2 call for D was not verified on the DNA. TRBV12-1 is a known pseudogene. The CDR3 length is 17 residues. CDR3 amino acids: CASSFYWSGGDPYEQYF. The CDR3 region has the DNA TGTGCCAGCAGCTTTTATTGGAGCGGAGGTGATCCCTACGAGCAGTACTTC.

The gene calls are TRBV30 and TRBJ1-1; unclear D gene. Germline CDR1 GTSNPN, CDR2 SVGIG (reference sequence). With 1 base removed from V and 0 bases from J, the gap between germline ends came to 6 bases. The CDR3 sequence is 13 residues long. The CDR3 nucleotides are TGTGCCTGGAGTGCCTCAGTGAACACTGAAGCTTTCTTT. It translates to CAWSASVNTEAFF.